Listed here are 10 T cell receptor beta chains from one sample, sequenced in a study of control samples from healthy donors and cancer patients. TCRdb's table, derived via immunoSEQ multiplex PCR, lists solely in-frame clones and lacks some. The repertoire holds tens of thousands of clones, with around 93% as singletons. Sequenced: blood. These receptors all stem from a woman aged 25 to 45 in good health.

The J gene is TRBJ1-6, the V gene TRBV5-5; no definite D call. The CDR3 has 13 residues. V was clipped by 4 bases and J by 7 bases, with 9 bases between them. Germline-derived CDR1 and CDR2 are SGHKS and YYEKEE (reference sequence). This CDR3 reads CASSIGVNSPLHF. CDR3 coding DNA: TGTGCCAGCAGCATCGGGGTCAATTCACCCCTCCACTTT. The full variable domain, in which reference TRBV5-5 and TRBJ1-6 provide the parts outside the CDR3, is DAGVTQSPTHLIKTRGQQVTLRCSPISGHKSVSWYQQVLGQGPQFIFQYYEKEERGRGNFPDRFSARQFPNYSSELNVNALLLGDSALYLCASSIGVNSPLHFGNGTRLTVT.

This chain joins TRBV5-6 and TRBJ1-2; the D is unclear. Trimming pared 3 bases from V and 3 bases from J, leaving 6 bases between. The germline CDR1 and CDR2 sequences are SGHDT and YYEEEE. The CDR3 totals 12 residues. The CDR3 loop is CASSSGHYGYTF. The CDR3 DNA follows: TGTGCCAGCAGCTCCGGGCACTATGGCTACACCTTC.

V gene TRBV13 combines with J gene TRBJ2-5; 7 nucleotides align to TRBD2. There are 17 residues in the CDR3. J lost 5 bases, V lost 2 bases, and 14 bases had no gene match. The germline V gene has CDR1 PRHDT and CDR2 FYEKMQ (reference sequence). The CDR3 reads CASSLLPKAGPGETQYF. CDR3 nucleotides: TGTGCCAGCAGCTTACTTCCGAAAGCGGGGCCGGGGGAGACCCAGTACTTC.

As concerns this clone: The junction does not match germline at one end; this may be a read error. The rearrangement joins TRBV7-9 to TRBJ2-2, with 8 bases identical to TRBD2. CDR3 length: 13 amino acids. Looked up from germline, CDR1 is SEHNR and CDR2 is FQNEAQ (reference sequence). For the CDR3, the DNA is TGTGCCAGCAGCGTCGGGGGGGCCGGCGAGCTGTTTTTT. Translating it yields CASSVGGAGELFF.

This chain links TRBV6-4 with TRBJ2-3, with D perhaps TRBD1 (5 bases). The V end lost 6 bases, the J end lost 5 bases, and 12 bases lay between the germline ends. The length of the CDR3 is 13 residues. Germline loops: CDR1 MRHNA, CDR2 SNTAGT. This chain's CDR3 is CASSRESEDTQYF. The CDR3 DNA follows: TGTGCCAGCAGCAGGGAATCGGAAGATACGCAGTATTTT.

The chain recombines TRBV5-1 with TRBJ2-1; TRBD2 aligns across 11 bases. V shed 1 base, J shed 3 bases, and the junction held 9 bases outside the gene matches. The CDR3 is 18 residues long. CDR1 and CDR2 (germline): SGHRS, YFSETQ. Written as DNA, the CDR3 is TGCGCCAGCAGCTTGCTGCCCGCGGGACTAGCGGACTACAATGAGCAGTTCTTC. It encodes CASSLLPAGLADYNEQFF. The full variable domain, in which reference TRBV5-1 and TRBJ2-1 provide the parts outside the CDR3, is KAGVTQTPRYLIKTRGQQVTLSCSPISGHRSVSWYQQTPGQGLQFLFEYFSETQRNKGNFPGRFSGRQFSNSRSEMNVSTLELGDSALYLCASSLLPAGLADYNEQFFGPGTRLTVL.

The gene calls are TRBV6-4 and TRBJ2-7; perhaps TRBD1 as D (5 bases). Deletions cut 0 bases from V and 5 bases from J, with 11 bases between. The V gene's germline CDR1 is MRHNA and CDR2 SNTAGT. The CDR3 runs 14 residues. The CDR3 DNA reads TGTGCCAGCAGTGACTCCTCAGGGCAGGACGAGCAGTACGTC. Protein: CASSDSSGQDEQYV.

The chain employs TRBV5-1 and TRBJ1-2, with TRBD1 matching over 7 bases. Germline V lookup: CDR1 SGHRS, CDR2 YFSETQ. The CDR3 loop spans 16 amino acids. V shed 2 bases and J 3 bases; nucleotides not matched to a gene: 10. CDR3 sequence (DNA): TGCGCCAGCAGCTTCGGGGCGACAGGGTCCCACTATGGCTACACCTTC. It translates to CASSFGATGSHYGYTF.

The V call is TRBV5-1, the J call TRBJ2-7; 10 positions match TRBD2. Germline CDR1 and CDR2: SGHRS and YFSETQ. The CDR3 runs to 14 residues. After removal of 5 bases from V and 3 bases from J, the junction contained 5 bases not matched to a gene. Here the CDR3 reads CASRLGLADYEQYF. CDR3 nucleotide sequence: TGCGCCAGCAGACTAGGACTAGCGGACTACGAGCAGTACTTC.

This clone was detected a few times. The V and J genes are TRBV5-4 and TRBJ2-7; D is unresolved. The CDR3 is 13 residues long. CDR1 is SGHNT, CDR2 YYREEE, per germline (reference sequence). With 3 bases removed from V and 4 bases from J, the gap between germline ends came to 11 bases. This CDR3 reads CASSSRGEYEQYV. CDR3 sequence (DNA): TGTGCCAGCAGCTCACGAGGAGAATACGAGCAGTACGTC.